The clone carrying this T cell receptor (beta chain) was seen more than once but under ten times. The antigen is unknown. The source of the sample is a study of T cell repertoires in cytomegalovirus infection. The study, taken as a whole, reports: In two of eight donors, the top clonotype was HLA-C-restricted CMV-specific.

TCRdb reanalysed the reads using MiXCR and keeps one entry per CDR3 protein. Found here are fewer than 250,000 distinct CDR3 sequences, over 9% of them singletons; the top ten hold 1.5% to 2%. This CDR3 has 16 residues. V was clipped by 0 bases and J by 8 bases, with 19 bases between them. This receptor was identified in a human donor in good health (CMV status not recorded). Some clones in this sample may be carry-over from other donors' samples. This chain connects TRBV12-3 or TRBV12-4 to TRBJ1-2; possibly TRBD1 for D (6 bases). Sequenced material: PBMCs. In DNA, the CDR3 is TGTGCCAGCAGTTTAGCTTTTCGGCAGGGAACAGGGGGCTACACCTTC. Protein: CASSLAFRQGTGGYTF.